This T cell receptor beta chain derives from a study of regulatory T cells in long-lasting Graves disease. The study, taken as a whole, reports: Favored usage of TRBV28, TRBJ1-2 and TRBJ2-5 was recorded in persistent disease.

Comment on this clonotype: Its antigen is undetermined.

Time point: newly diagnosed GD, antithyroid drugs for less than 3 months. PBMCs provided the RNA from which the TCR library was made. Arm-PCR with iRepertoire HTBI primers amplified the CDR3 regions for these TCR beta libraries. TCRdb analysed the multiplex PCR reads with MiXCR anew, one entry per CDR3 protein. The data contain 350,000 to 550,000 distinct CDR3 sequences, around 17% of them seen just once; the ten biggest clones take up about a quarter. The CDR3 has 13 amino acids. V lost 7 bases to trimming and J lost 4 bases, with 16 bases between them. Germline V gene data show CDR1 as SQVTM and CDR2 as ANQGSEA. A further study also used this sample, focusing on T cells in Graves' hyperthyroidism and ophthalmopathy. Turning to that study: Most clonotypes expanded in the thyroid (above 0.001) were also present in blood.

Sequenced here: peripheral blood mononuclear cells (PBMCs), sampled at new diagnosis, from a patient treated with antithyroid drugs. The sequence came from a woman between 18 and 29 years old with Graves disease. The chain recombines TRBV29-1 with TRBJ1-2; tentative D call: TRBD1 (5 bases). Here the CDR3 DNA reads TGCAGCGCCCGGGGGGAGGGCATCTATGGCTACACCTTC. Its protein is CSARGEGIYGYTF.